Listed here are 32 T cell receptor beta chains from one sample, sequenced in a study of tumor and adjacent non-tumor tissue in lung cancer. TCRbeta libraries were built with three rounds of nested PCR, modified from ARM-PCR. TCRdb re-called the multiplex PCR reads with MiXCR, one entry per CDR3 protein. This table holds 110,000 or so distinct CDR3 sequences, 60% to 80% found once. The template was RNA from unsorted bulk tissue. The normal lung tissue was taken more than 3 cm from the tumor edge. Sequenced material: distant non-tumor lung tissue. The receptors stem from a man in his fifties or sixties with non-small cell lung cancer.

As regards this clonotype: Germline is not matched at one junction end, which may reflect a read error. The chain combines TRBV7-3 with TRBJ2-3; 7 bases are shared with TRBD1. This CDR3 region has 15 residues. Germline CDR1 is SGHTA and CDR2 is FQGTGA. The chain's CDR3 is CTSSDPGGRTDTQYF. In nucleotides, the CDR3 is TGTACCAGCAGCGACCCAGGGGGTAGGACAGATACGCAGTATTTT.

With regard to this clonotype: An end of the junction does not agree with germline; a read error may underlie this. The chain carries TRBV4-3 and TRBJ2-7; no clear D gene. This CDR3 comprises 15 residues. In germline, CDR1 is LGHNA, CDR2 YSLEER. CDR3 sequence (DNA): TGCGCCAGCAGCCAAGAGGCTCAGGAATCCTACGTGCAGTACTTC. It codes for CASSQEAQESYVQYF.

The J gene is TRBJ1-5, the V gene TRBV19; D is ambiguous. The CDR3 has 15 residues. Deletions cut 7 bases from V and 11 bases from J, with 24 bases between. Per the germline V gene, CDR1 is LNHDA and CDR2 is SQIVND (reference sequence). CDR3 sequence reads: CASTPNRQGDMSQHF. The DNA for the CDR3 is TGTGCCAGTACCCCAAATAGACAAGGAGATATGTCCCAGCATTTT.

This clonotype was observed a single time. At one boundary the junction diverges from the germline segment, which might be a read error. This chain links TRBV29-1 with TRBJ2-7; D possibly corresponds to TRBD2 (5 bases). Germline CDR1 reads SQVTM; CDR2 reads ANQGSEA. The length of the CDR3 is 12 residues. The CDR3 sequence is CGVEDYHYGQYF. The CDR3 DNA reads as TGCGGCGTTGAAGACTATCACTACGGGCAGTACTTC.

This clonotype was picked up a small number of times. This may come from a read error, since a much larger clone is one base off. The rearrangement uses TRBV6-5 and TRBJ1-1, with 7 nucleotides matching TRBD1. The germline gives CDR1 MNHEY, CDR2 SVGAGI. This CDR3 has 12 amino acids. The CDR3 nucleotides read TGTGCCAGCAGGTCGACAGGGAACAGGGCTCTCTTT. Translating gives CASRSTGNRALF.

With respect to this clonotype: A clone one base away is much larger, so this may be a read error. This chain uses TRBV5-1 with TRBJ2-7; the D gene is possibly TRBD1 (6 bases). Germline loops: CDR1 SGHRS, CDR2 YFSETQ. The length of the CDR3 is 15 residues. V gave up 0 bases and J gave up 2 bases, with 12 bases separating them. For the CDR3, the DNA is TGCGCCAGCAGCTTGGAACCAGGGACACCCTACGAGCAGTACTTC. Protein product: CASSLEPGTPYEQYF.

Ten or more counts support this clonotype. The V call is TRBV20-1, the J call TRBJ2-3; no clear D gene. This CDR3 is built from 11 residues. Per germline, CDR1 DFQATT and CDR2 SNEGSKA (reference sequence). V lost 4 bases, J lost 2 bases, and 4 bases lay in between. The CDR3 region is CSATYTDTQYF. The DNA for the CDR3 is TGCAGTGCTACTTACACAGATACGCAGTATTTT.

The chain carries TRBV21-1 and TRBJ2-7; TRBD1, the table's D call, was not compared with the DNA. TRBV21-1 is given as a pseudogene. The CDR3 contains 12 residues. CDR3 residues: CASGQGAREHYF. The DNA of the CDR3 is TGTGCCAGCGGACAGGGGGCGCGTGAGCACTACTTC.

About this clonotype: One junction end disagrees with the germline gene, perhaps due to a read error. The chain employs TRBV12-3 or TRBV12-4 and TRBJ1-4; 10 bases fit TRBD1. The CDR3 contains 14 residues. This CDR3 reads CASIRDRGNGKLFF. Written as DNA, the CDR3 is TGTGCCAGCATCCGGGACAGGGGTAATGGAAAACTGTTTTTT.

Comment on this clonotype: The germline gene is not matched at one end of the junction; a read error may be the cause. The chain joins TRBV29-1 to TRBJ1-3, with TRBD1 matching 7 bases. This CDR3 spans 15 amino acids. Germline CDR1 is SQVTM and CDR2 is ANQGSEA. The CDR3 bases are TGCAGCGTTCGAACGGGACAGCAGTCTGGAAACGCCATATATTTT. Translated, it gives CSVRTGQQSGNAIYF.

A remark on this clonotype: A read error may explain this, as a much larger clone is one base away. The gene calls are TRBV5-6 and TRBJ2-5, with 7 bases aligning to TRBD1. Germline V gene sequence: CDR1 SGHDT, CDR2 YYEEEE. This CDR3 contains 14 residues. In nucleotides, the CDR3 is TGTGTCAGCAGCTGGAGGACAGGCCAAGAGACCCAGTACTTC. Amino acids: CVSSWRTGQETQYF.

Notes on this clonotype: The junction shows a germline mismatch at one end, possibly a read error. The genes are TRBV11-1 and TRBJ1-2, with TRBD1 matching over 7 bases. The CDR3 has 14 amino acids. The germline V gene encodes CDR1 SGHAT and CDR2 FQDESV (reference sequence). CDR3 amino acids: CASSGWDSYYGYSF. Written as DNA, the CDR3 is TGTGCCAGCAGTGGGTGGGACAGCTACTATGGCTACAGCTTC. The whole variable domain, filled in from reference TRBV11-1 and TRBJ1-2, reads EAEVAQSPRYKITEKSQAVAFWCDPISGHATLYWYRQILGQGPELLVQFQDESVVDDSQLPKDRFSAERLKGVDSTLKIQPAELGDSAMYLCASSGWDSYYGYSFGSGTRLTVV.

Concerning this clonotype: Mismatch with germline at one junction end may stem from a read error. J is TRBJ1-5 and V is TRBV12-3 or TRBV12-4; D gene unclear. This CDR3 has 14 amino acids. The chain's CDR3 is CASNPGGTYQPQHF. The CDR3 nucleotides read TGTGCCAGCAACCCCGGCGGAACCTATCAGCCTCAGCATTTT.

Concerning this clonotype: This is likely a read error, given that the CDR3 carries no conserved phenylalanine or tryptophan at its end. The chain carries TRBV5-1 and TRBJ2-2, with D possibly TRBD1 on 5 matching bases. The CDR3 has 14 amino acids. Looked up from germline, CDR1 is SGHRS and CDR2 is YFSETQ. The CDR3 reads CASSTTENTGELFL. In DNA, the CDR3 is TGCGCCAGCAGCACGACAGAGAACACCGGTGAGCTGTTTCTT.

This clonotype appeared a single time. Sequence at one end of the junction differs from germline and may be a read error. This chain joins TRBV11-3 and TRBJ2-2, with TRBD2 matching over 8 bases. The germline V gene encodes CDR1 SGHNT and CDR2 YENEEA. The CDR3 covers 15 residues. CDR3 sequence reads: CVSSEPGGGTGELFF. In nucleotides, the CDR3 is TGTGTCAGCAGCGAACCGGGAGGGGGCACCGGGGAGCTGTTTTTT.

This clonotype showed up just once. A junction end diverges from the germline sequence, so it may reflect a read error. The V and J genes are TRBV6-5 and TRBJ1-6; tentatively, D is TRBD1 (6 bases). CDR1 and CDR2 from the germline V gene are MNHEY and SVGAGI. The CDR3 covers 15 residues. The chain's CDR3 is CAISYSAGEYSPFHF. In DNA form, the CDR3 reads TGTGCCATCAGTTACTCGGCAGGGGAATATTCACCCTTCCACTTT.

Remarks on this clonotype: Since a much larger clone is just one base distant, this may be a read error. This sequence joins TRBV6-6 and TRBJ2-2, with D uncertain. Trimming took 7 bases from V and 0 from J, leaving 9 bases between them. The germline CDR1 and CDR2 sequences are MNHNY and SVGAGI (reference sequence). CDR3 length: 14 residues. The CDR3 region is CASNHASNTGELFF. In DNA, the CDR3 is TGTGCCAGCAACCACGCGTCGAACACCGGGGAGCTGTTTTTT.

A few counts support this clonotype. The rearrangement joins TRBV20-1 to TRBJ1-1; D is undetermined. Trimming removed 1 base from V and 8 bases from J, with 14 bases in between. Germline-derived CDR1 and CDR2 are DFQATT and SNEGSKA (reference sequence). This CDR3 is built from 13 residues. This chain's CDR3 is CSARGLGYLEAFF. DNA of the CDR3: TGCAGTGCTAGAGGCTTGGGCTACTTAGAAGCTTTCTTT.

Worth noting for this clonotype: A much larger clone is a single base away; this may be a read error. CDR3 nucleotide sequence: TGTGCCAGCAGCCTAGACGTGAACTATGGCTACACCTTC. Translated, it gives CASSLDVNYGYTF. J is TRBJ1-2 and V is TRBV5-4; the D is unclear. The CDR3 covers 13 residues. The V gene's germline CDR1 is SGHNT and CDR2 YYREEE (reference sequence). Between the trimmed V and J ends, which lost 4 bases and 2 bases, there was a span of 9 bases.

The chain employs TRBV11-1 and TRBJ2-7, with D possibly TRBD1 on 6 matching bases. V was cut by 2 bases and J by 4 bases, with 21 bases left in between. Germline V CDR1 and CDR2: SGHAT, FQDESV (reference sequence). The length of the CDR3 is 17 residues. DNA for the CDR3: TGTGCCAGCAGCTTAAGGACAGTCTCCCGCCGATTTTACGAGCAGTACTTC. Translation: CASSLRTVSRRFYEQYF.

The chain carries TRBV12-3 or TRBV12-4 and TRBJ2-1; D could derive from TRBD1 or TRBD2 (5 bases each). V lost 7 bases to trimming and J lost 5 bases, with 15 bases between them. This CDR3 comprises 14 residues. The CDR3 DNA follows: TGTGCCAGCACAAAAGGGGACCCGCACAATGAGCAGTTCTTC. Amino acid sequence: CASTKGDPHNEQFF.

A note on this clonotype: The junction differs from germline at one of its ends, possibly a read error. The V call is TRBV4-1, the J call TRBJ1-2, with a tentative D call TRBD1 (5 bases). CDR3 length: 15 amino acids. From germline, CDR1 is MGHRA and CDR2 YSYEKL. DNA for the CDR3: TGCCCCAGCAGTCAAGATTTGTCAGGGCTATTTGGCTACACCTTC. This translates into CPSSQDLSGLFGYTF.

The rearrangement joins TRBV11-1 to TRBJ2-2, with 7 bases lining up with TRBD2. CDR3 length: 16 residues. Trimming took 10 bases from V and 5 from J; bases not matched to a gene: 16. CDR1 and CDR2 from the germline V gene are SGHAT and FQDESV (reference sequence). CDR3 amino acids: CANSLGRGLNTGELFF. The CDR3 nucleotides read TGTGCCAATAGCTTAGGGAGGGGCCTAAATACCGGGGAGCTGTTTTTT.

In regard to this clonotype: One end of the junction does not line up with germline, which may come from a read error. The chain is built from TRBV11-2 and TRBJ2-1; D is perhaps TRBD1 (5 bases). Germline V gene data show CDR1 as SGHAT and CDR2 as FQNNGV. The CDR3 has 11 residues. The CDR3 DNA sequence: TGTGCCGGCAGCCTCAGGGATGAACAGTTCTTC. Translating it yields CAGSLRDEQFF.

This sequence joins TRBV11-3 and TRBJ1-2, with no clear D. The germline CDR1 and CDR2 sequences are SGHNT and YENEEA. Trimming took off 5 bases at V and 8 bases at J, with 12 bases between the two ends. The CDR3 is made up of 12 amino acids. This chain's CDR3 is CASSPRMGGYTF. The DNA for the CDR3 is TGTGCCAGCAGCCCTCGGATGGGCGGCTACACCTTC.

This clonotype was counted only a few times. A clone one base away is much larger, so this may be a read error. This chain links TRBV12-3 or TRBV12-4 with TRBJ1-4; D unresolved. The CDR3 contains 13 residues. Deletions cut 4 bases from V and 2 bases from J, with 5 bases between. The CDR3 sequence is CASSSSTNEKLFF. Written as DNA, the CDR3 is TGTGCCAGCAGTTCGTCGACTAATGAAAAACTGTTTTTT.

Concerning this clonotype itself: A much larger clonotype is one base distant, so this may be a read error. Because it lacks the conserved phenylalanine or tryptophan at the end, this CDR3 is likely a read error. The rearrangement links TRBV12-3 or TRBV12-4 to TRBJ2-2; tentatively, D is TRBD1 (6 bases). The germline V and J ends were trimmed by 8 bases and 0 bases, with 10 bases remaining between them. The CDR3 has 14 amino acids. CDR3 sequence reads: CASGRDTNTGELFI. The CDR3 DNA sequence: TGTGCCAGCGGAAGGGACACGAACACCGGGGAGCTGTTTATT.

In regard to this clonotype: A much larger clone differs by one base, so this may be a read error. V gene TRBV5-4 combines with J gene TRBJ2-5; D may be TRBD2 (7 bases). Germline V CDR1 and CDR2: SGHNT, YYREEE (reference sequence). Trimming left V 4 bases short and J 5 bases short, with 27 bases between. CDR3 length: 18 amino acids. CDR3 nucleotides: TGTGCCAGCAGCACAGACCCTGCTACGGGGGGCAATAGGGAGACCCAGTACTTC. It yields the protein CASSTDPATGGNRETQYF.

The chain uses TRBV5-1 and TRBJ2-1, with D tentatively TRBD1 (6 bases). Trimming pared 0 bases from V and 3 bases from J, leaving 10 bases between. This CDR3 is built from 15 residues. Per the germline V gene, CDR1 is SGHRS and CDR2 is YFSETQ. CDR3: CASSLEGQSYNEQFF. CDR3 DNA: TGCGCCAGCAGCTTGGAAGGACAGAGCTACAATGAGCAGTTCTTC.

For this clonotype: A read error is likely, as this CDR3 ends without the conserved phenylalanine or tryptophan. No DNA is shown, since the ends of the CDR3 on it are uncertain; the CDR3 is the one TCRdb lists. The rearrangement joins TRBV11-2 to TRBJ2-5; the D call TRBD2 from the table was never checked on the DNA. Per germline, CDR1 SGHAT and CDR2 FQNNGV. A total of 16 residues make up the CDR3, ends included. CDR3 region: CASSLRVGLGAETEYL.

Worth noting for this clonotype: A read error may be the cause here, since a much bigger clone is one base away. V gene TRBV10-2 combines with J gene TRBJ2-2; D is uncertain. The CDR3 is 15 amino acids. Germline assignment: CDR1 WSHSY and CDR2 SAAADI. Trimming shortened V by 2 bases and J by 4 bases, and 11 bases separated the two germline ends. The CDR3 nucleotides are TGCGCCAGCAGTGAGCTGGGCGGAACCACCGGGGAGCTGTTTTTT. Translated: CASSELGGTTGELFF.

This clonotype was recorded at least ten times. The gene calls are TRBV6-1 and TRBJ1-5; TRBD1 matches at 9 bases. In germline, CDR1 is MNHNS, CDR2 SASEGT. The CDR3 length is 19 residues. V gave up 7 bases and J gave up 0 bases; unmatched junction bases: 16. The DNA for the CDR3 is TGTGCCAGCAACCCCCCAGGAGGACAGGGGTTGGTTAGCAATCAGCCCCAGCATTTT. The encoded protein is CASNPPGGQGLVSNQPQHF.